Listed below are T cell receptor beta chains from one sample, sequenced in a study of long-term antiretroviral therapy in people with HIV. Repertoires were generated with immunoSEQ multiplex PCR, while TCRdb's copy carries only in-frame clones and drops some. The sample lists some 16,000 clones; roughly 84% were seen once. The source was unsorted PBMCs, collected 0.5 years after starting antiretroviral therapy. All receptors come from a woman aged 35 to 49 with HIV. Each CDR3 is given with its conserved first and last residue. The order of the fields is J gene, V gene, D gene, clone size, CDR3 protein, CDR3 DNA. D genes are given only for firm matches. Clone sizes are given selectively: once, few, many, or a class where the clone is expanded.

TRBJ2-5,TRBV5-1,NA,NA,CASSFPDRQETQYF,TGCGCCAGCAGCTTTCCAGACAGGCAAGAGACCCAGTACTTC
TRBJ1-6,TRBV4-2,NA,NA,CASSQDRSHNSPLHF,TGTGCCAGCAGCCAAGACAGGAGTCATAATTCACCCCTCCACTTT
TRBJ1-5,TRBV4-2,NA,NA,CASSQEPGSNQPQHF,TGTGCCAGCAGCCAAGAGCCAGGGTCCAATCAGCCCCAGCATTTT
TRBJ1-5,TRBV15,TRBD1,few,CATSREKTGGRNQPQHF,TGTGCCACCAGCAGGGAGAAGACAGGGGGAAGGAATCAGCCCCAGCATTTT
TRBJ1-6,TRBV5-8,NA,NA,CASSFKGYNSPLHF,TGTGCCAGCAGCTTTAAGGGTTATAATTCACCCCTCCACTTT
TRBJ2-7,TRBV7-9,NA,once,CASSSPTPNLYEQYF,TGTGCCAGCAGCTCCCCCACCCCCAACCTCTACGAGCAGTACTTC
TRBJ1-1,TRBV10-3,TRBD1,NA,CATADRGTEAFF,TGTGCCACCGCAGACAGGGGGACTGAAGCTTTCTTT
TRBJ2-3,TRBV5-1,TRBD2,NA,CASSLRTGTSGTLFTDTQYF,TGCGCCAGCAGCTTACGTACCGGGACTAGCGGGACCCTTTTCACAGATACGCAGTATTTT
TRBJ2-5,TRBV7-2,NA,once,CASSSSGPQETQYF,TGTGCCAGCAGCTCAAGCGGACCTCAAGAGACCCAGTACTTC
TRBJ1-2,TRBV19,TRBD1,NA,CASSPRTGVFGEGYTF,TGTGCCAGTAGCCCCAGGACAGGGGTATTCGGTGAGGGCTACACCTTC
TRBJ2-3,TRBV6-5,NA,NA,CASSYSAGVGTDTQYF,TGTGCCAGCAGTTACTCGGCAGGGGTCGGGACAGATACGCAGTATTTT
TRBJ1-2,TRBV23-1,NA,large,CASSQRGVWGYTF,TGCGCCAGCAGTCAACGAGGGGTATGGGGCTACACCTTC
TRBJ2-7,TRBV27,TRBD2,few,CASSSASGREWRQYF,TGTGCCAGCAGTTCGGCTAGCGGGAGAGAATGGCGGCAGTACTTC
TRBJ1-2,TRBV20-1,NA,NA,CSARGGYGYTF,TGCAGTGCTAGAGGTGGCTATGGCTACACCTTC
TRBJ2-3,TRBV7-3,NA,NA,CASSSGLGDISTDTQYF,TGTGCCAGCAGCTCCGGCCTCGGGGACATAAGCACAGATACGCAGTATTTT
TRBJ2-5,TRBV7-9,NA,NA,CASSREGSQETQYF,TGTGCCAGCAGCCGAGAAGGGTCTCAAGAGACCCAGTACTTC
TRBJ2-1,TRBV28,NA,NA,CASRVTYNEQFF,TGTGCCAGCAGAGTCACCTACAATGAGCAGTTCTTC
TRBJ2-3,TRBV28,NA,once,CASSPPGSGSTQYF,TGTGCCAGCAGTCCTCCGGGGTCGGGGAGCACGCAGTATTTT
TRBJ2-3,TRBV18,NA,NA,CASSPHATDTQYF,TGTGCCAGCTCACCTCACGCGACAGATACGCAGTATTTT
TRBJ2-7,TRBV21-1,NA,NA,CASPNPGGGGPYEQYF,TGTGCCAGCCCAAACCCGGGGGGGGGAGGGCCCTACGAGCAGTACTTC
TRBJ2-1,TRBV27,TRBD2,NA,CASSFTPGLSNNEQFF,TGTGCCAGCAGTTTTACCCCGGGACTAAGTAACAATGAGCAGTTCTTC
TRBJ1-4,TRBV6-5,TRBD1,NA,CASSYDLDRVNEKLFF,TGTGCCAGCAGTTACGATTTGGACAGGGTTAATGAAAAACTGTTTTTT
TRBJ2-7,TRBV6-1,TRBD2,NA,CASSEATSGRGEQYF,TGTGCCAGCAGTGAAGCAACTAGCGGGAGGGGAGAGCAGTACTTC
TRBJ2-7,TRBV25-1,NA,NA,CASSESPGVARSSYEQYF,TGTGCCAGCAGTGAATCCCCGGGGGTAGCGAGAAGCTCCTACGAGCAGTACTTC
TRBJ1-2,TRBV29-1,NA,once,CSVEWVGNKYGYTF,TGCAGCGTTGAATGGGTGGGTAACAAATATGGCTACACCTTC
TRBJ1-2,TRBV4-1,TRBD1,NA,CASSQGQGAVWYVGYTF,TGCGCCAGCAGCCAAGGACAGGGGGCGGTTTGGTATGTGGGCTACACCTTC
TRBJ1-2,TRBV2,NA,NA,CASTDGNYGYTF,TGTGCCAGCACTGACGGGAACTATGGCTACACCTTC
TRBJ1-4,TRBV28,NA,once,CASSLPGQGVNEKLFF,TGTGCCAGCAGTCTCCCGGGACAAGGGGTTAATGAAAAACTGTTTTTT
TRBJ1-1,TRBV6-5,NA,NA,CASSYTHTGSFTEAFF,TGTGCCAGCAGTTACACTCACACAGGGTCTTTTACTGAAGCTTTCTTT
TRBJ1-2,TRBV5-6,NA,NA,CASSLGTDIFSNGYTF,TGTGCCAGCAGCTTGGGGACAGATATTTTTTCTAATGGCTACACCTTC
TRBJ2-7,TRBV12-2,NA,NA,CASRLGSRDRAPYEQYF,TGTGCAAGTCGCTTAGGTTCCCGGGACAGGGCCCCCTACGAGCAGTACTTC
TRBJ1-5,TRBV4-2,NA,NA,CASSQDWQLNQPQHF,TGTGCCAGCAGCCAAGATTGGCAGCTCAATCAGCCCCAGCATTTT